The entry below gives a single TCR beta chain sequence along with its context. Its antigen is not identified. Trimming pared 3 bases from V and 3 bases from J, leaving 15 bases between. The germline CDR1 and CDR2 sequences are GTSNPN and SVGIG (reference sequence). There are 15 residues in the CDR3. The sample belongs to a study of early stage breast cancer tumors. Study details: ER+/PR+/HER2- status applied to about 80% of the 16 invasive breast tumors. Study results and limitations: Tumors had roughly 2.4-fold higher T cell density and higher clonality than adjacent normal breast tissue. Most shared enriched TCRB sequences were commonly generated ones. Tumor and normal breast were distinguished via blood comparison in about 90% of the 16 patients.

Sequenced by immunoSEQ multiplex PCR; TCRdb stores in-frame clones only, minus some. The table includes around 53,000 clones, over 80% detected once. Sequenced sample: blood. This receptor was identified in a person between 65 and 79 years old with breast cancer. J is TRBJ1-3 and V is TRBV30; the D gene is possibly TRBD1 (5 bases). CDR3 sequence reads: CAWRSMGGFGNTIYF. The CDR3 DNA sequence: TGTGCCTGGAGATCGATGGGGGGGTTTGGAAACACCATATATTTT.